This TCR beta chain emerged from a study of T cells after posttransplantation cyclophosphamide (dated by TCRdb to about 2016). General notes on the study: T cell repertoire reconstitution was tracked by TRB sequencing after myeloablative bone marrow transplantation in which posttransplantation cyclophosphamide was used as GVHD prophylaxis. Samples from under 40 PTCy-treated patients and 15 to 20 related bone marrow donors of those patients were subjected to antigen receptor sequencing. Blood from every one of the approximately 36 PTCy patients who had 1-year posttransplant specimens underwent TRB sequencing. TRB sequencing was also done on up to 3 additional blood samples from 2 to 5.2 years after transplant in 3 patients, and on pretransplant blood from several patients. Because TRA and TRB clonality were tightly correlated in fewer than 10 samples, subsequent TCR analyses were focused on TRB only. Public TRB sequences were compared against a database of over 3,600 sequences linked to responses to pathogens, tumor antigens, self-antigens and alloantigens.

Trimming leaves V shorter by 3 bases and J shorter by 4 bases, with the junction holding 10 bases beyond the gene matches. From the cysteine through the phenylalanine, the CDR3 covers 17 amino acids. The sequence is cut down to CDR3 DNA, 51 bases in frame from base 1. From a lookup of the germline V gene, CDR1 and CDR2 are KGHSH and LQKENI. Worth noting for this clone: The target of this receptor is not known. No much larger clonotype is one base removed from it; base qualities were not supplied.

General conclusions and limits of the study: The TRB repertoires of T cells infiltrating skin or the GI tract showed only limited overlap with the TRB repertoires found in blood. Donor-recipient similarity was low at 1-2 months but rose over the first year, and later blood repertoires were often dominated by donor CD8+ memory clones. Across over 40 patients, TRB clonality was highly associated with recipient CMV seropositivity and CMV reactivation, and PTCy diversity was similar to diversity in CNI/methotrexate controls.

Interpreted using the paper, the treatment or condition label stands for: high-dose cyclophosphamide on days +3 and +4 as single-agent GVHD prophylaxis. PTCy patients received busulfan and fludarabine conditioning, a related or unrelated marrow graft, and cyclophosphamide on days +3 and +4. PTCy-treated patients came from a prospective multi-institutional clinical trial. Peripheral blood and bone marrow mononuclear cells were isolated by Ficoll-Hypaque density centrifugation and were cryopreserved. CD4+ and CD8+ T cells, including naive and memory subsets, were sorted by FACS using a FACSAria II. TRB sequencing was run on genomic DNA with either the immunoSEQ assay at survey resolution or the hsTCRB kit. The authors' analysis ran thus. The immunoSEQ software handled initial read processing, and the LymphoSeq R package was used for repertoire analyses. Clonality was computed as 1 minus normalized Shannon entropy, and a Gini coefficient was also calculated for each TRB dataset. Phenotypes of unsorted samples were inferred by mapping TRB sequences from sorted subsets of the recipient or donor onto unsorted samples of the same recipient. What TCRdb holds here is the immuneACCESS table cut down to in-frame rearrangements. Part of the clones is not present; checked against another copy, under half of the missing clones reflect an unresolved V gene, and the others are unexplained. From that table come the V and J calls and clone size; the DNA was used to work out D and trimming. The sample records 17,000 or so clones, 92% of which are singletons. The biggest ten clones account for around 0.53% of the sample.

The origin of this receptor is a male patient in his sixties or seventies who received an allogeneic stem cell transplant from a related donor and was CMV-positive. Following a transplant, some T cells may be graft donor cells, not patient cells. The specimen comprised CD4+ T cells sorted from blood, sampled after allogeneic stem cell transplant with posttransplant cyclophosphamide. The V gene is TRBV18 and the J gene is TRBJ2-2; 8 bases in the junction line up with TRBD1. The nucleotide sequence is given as TGTGCCAGCTCACCGGGGACAGGCCGAAGTGGCACCGGGGAGCTGTTTTTT. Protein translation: CASSPGTGRSGTGELFF.